One T cell receptor beta chain is described in this entry. The sample belongs to a study of control samples from healthy donors and cancer patients. The repertoire was sequenced with immunoSEQ multiplex PCR; TCRdb's copy has only in-frame clones and lacks some. The sample consists of around 94,000 clones, 90% to 95% of them appearing once. Sequencing was done on a sample of blood. The clonotype was recovered from a young woman in good health.

The CDR3 DNA is TGTGCCAGCAGCTTGGAAGTGGGTTATCAGCCCCAGCATTTT. Translation gives CASSLEVGYQPQHF. The chain recombines TRBV5-5 with TRBJ1-5, with D unresolved. Germline V gene lookup returns CDR1 SGHKS and CDR2 YYEKEE (reference sequence). This CDR3 comprises 14 residues. The germline V and J ends were trimmed by 0 bases and 5 bases, with 9 bases remaining between them. The whole variable domain, filled in from reference TRBV5-5 and TRBJ1-5, reads DAGVTQSPTHLIKTRGQQVTLRCSPISGHKSVSWYQQVLGQGPQFIFQYYEKEERGRGNFPDRFSARQFPNYSSELNVNALLLGDSALYLCASSLEVGYQPQHFGDGTRLSIL.